The 14 T cell receptor beta chains below come from one sample, sequenced in a study of preoperative IRX-2 immunotherapy in early breast cancer. Documented treatment: preoperative locoregional IRX-2 cytokine immunotherapy. The data were produced by immunoSEQ multiplex PCR, yet TCRdb's version contains in-frame clones alone and is incomplete. The sample lists around 25,000 clones, 95% occurring once. The specimen was tumor tissue, collected after IRX-2 immunotherapy. Every receptor here comes from a human donor with breast cancer.

This chain uses TRBV6-5 with TRBJ1-1, with TRBD1 identical over 8 bases. The CDR3 covers 11 residues. The V segment lost 6 bases and the J segment 8 bases; nucleotides outside the gene matches: 2. Looked up from germline, CDR1 is MNHEY and CDR2 is SVGAGI. The DNA for the CDR3 is TGTGCCAGCAGCAGGACAGGGGAAGCTTTCTTT. This sequence encodes CASSRTGEAFF.

The chain is built from TRBV9 and TRBJ2-3, with 15 bases matching TRBD2. With 2 bases clipped from V and 6 bases from J, the junction kept 10 bases outside the gene matches. The CDR3 is 18 amino acids. Germline loops: CDR1 SGDLS, CDR2 YYNGEE. The CDR3 sequence: CASSVGPGLAGGRDTQYF. CDR3 DNA: TGTGCCAGCAGCGTCGGACCGGGACTAGCGGGGGGCAGGGATACGCAGTATTTT. Based on the CDR3 plus reference TRBV9 and TRBJ2-3, the full variable domain is DSGVTQTPKHLITATGQRVTLRCSPRSGDLSVYWYQQSLDQGLQFLIQYYNGEERAKGNILERFSAQQFPDLHSELNLSSLELGDSALYFCASSVGPGLAGGRDTQYFGPGTRLTVL.

The V and J genes are TRBV6-5 and TRBJ2-5; perhaps TRBD1 as D (6 bases). This CDR3 is built from 14 residues. Trimming removed 0 bases from V and 4 bases from J, with 9 bases in between. Germline assignment: CDR1 MNHEY and CDR2 SVGAGI. The DNA for the CDR3 is TGTGCCAGCAGTTACTCGGGCAGGGGAGAGACCCAGTACTTC. Translating it yields CASSYSGRGETQYF.

In DNA, the CDR3 is TGTGCCAGCAGTCGCCTATTTCATGGGGTCCCAAACATTCAGTACTTC. It is translated as CASSRLFHGVPNIQYF. The J gene is TRBJ2-4, the V gene TRBV28; D is uncertain. The germline V gene encodes CDR1 MDHEN and CDR2 SYDVKM. Trimming took off 5 bases at V and 6 bases at J, with 20 bases between the two ends. The CDR3 covers 16 residues.

This chain links TRBV19 with TRBJ2-1; D possibly corresponds to TRBD2 (6 bases). V lost 5 bases, J lost 0 bases, and 8 bases lay in between. CDR1 and CDR2 from the germline V gene are LNHDA and SQIVND (reference sequence). This CDR3 region has 14 residues. In DNA, the CDR3 is TGTGCCAGTAGTCGGGGGAGCTCCTACAATGAGCAGTTCTTC. This gives the protein CASSRGSSYNEQFF.

CDR3 sequence reads: CASKGQGQTQYF. CDR3 coding DNA: TGTGCCAGCAAAGGACAGGGCCAGACCCAGTACTTC. V usage is TRBV9 and J usage is TRBJ2-5, with 8 bases lining up with TRBD1. The CDR3 contains 12 residues. Trimming at V came to 6 bases and at J to 6 bases, leaving 4 bases not matched to a gene. Germline CDR1 is SGDLS and CDR2 is YYNGEE.

The V call is TRBV10-3, the J call TRBJ2-7, with D tentatively TRBD1 (8 bases). Germline CDR1 ENHRY, CDR2 SYGVKD. The CDR3 loop spans 14 amino acids. Trimming took off 11 bases at V and 2 bases at J, with 19 bases between the two ends. Here the CDR3 DNA reads TGTGCCGCAGCGGGACAGGTCAGACCCTACGAGCAGTACTTC. This codes for CAAAGQVRPYEQYF.

J is TRBJ2-1 and V is TRBV4-2; 8 positions match TRBD2. The CDR3 extends over 17 amino acids. The V gene end was trimmed by 4 bases and the J gene end by 7 bases; junction bases not matched to a gene: 15. The germline CDR1 and CDR2 sequences are LGHNA and YNFKEQ. CDR3 region: CASSLPSAGVVANEQFF. The CDR3 DNA sequence: TGTGCCAGCAGCCTCCCCTCAGCGGGAGTCGTTGCGAATGAGCAGTTCTTC.

The V and J genes are TRBV10-1 and TRBJ2-7; D unclear. Germline-derived CDR1 and CDR2 are WNHNN and SYGVQD (reference sequence). The V gene lost 3 bases and the J gene lost 6 bases, with 12 bases spanning the gap. The CDR3 sequence is 13 residues long. CDR3 sequence reads: CASSEGSGGEQYF. The CDR3 DNA is TGCGCCAGCAGTGAAGGGTCTGGTGGCGAGCAGTACTTC.

The chain uses TRBV14 and TRBJ1-2, with no clear D. The CDR3 is 13 amino acids. Germline CDR1 reads SGHDN; CDR2 reads FVKESK. V gave up 2 bases and J gave up 2 bases, with 6 bases separating them. CDR3 in amino acids: CASSQTRNYGYTF. The DNA of the CDR3 is TGTGCCAGCAGCCAAACGCGAAACTATGGCTACACCTTC.

The count of this clone is one. J is TRBJ2-5 and V is TRBV11-2, with no clear D. CDR3 length: 14 amino acids. Germline CDR1 is SGHAT and CDR2 is FQNNGV. The ends were cut back, 5 bases at V and 2 bases at J, with 12 bases in the middle. The CDR3 here is CASSPLTLQETQYF. DNA for the CDR3: TGTGCCAGCAGCCCCCTTACTTTACAAGAGACCCAGTACTTC.

The sample holds one count of this clone. The chain links TRBV6-5 to TRBJ2-7; D remains ambiguous. This CDR3 is built from 12 residues. Looked up from germline, CDR1 is MNHEY and CDR2 is SVGAGI. V lost 10 bases to trimming and J lost 2 bases, with 12 bases between them. The CDR3 region has the DNA TGTGCCACTCATACGACCCCCTACGAGCAGTACTTC. Protein sequence: CATHTTPYEQYF.

CDR3 DNA: TGTGCCAGCAGCCAGGGGACGGGTGAAAAACTGTTTTTT. Translating gives CASSQGTGEKLFF. This rearrangement joins TRBV16 to TRBJ1-4; D perhaps matches TRBD1 (5 bases). Germline lookup yields CDR1 KGHSY and CDR2 FQNENV. Trimming stripped 3 bases from V and 7 bases from J, with 9 bases between. The CDR3 consists of 13 residues.

V and J are TRBV7-8 and TRBJ2-1, with 7 nucleotides matching TRBD2. Per the germline V gene, CDR1 is SGHVS and CDR2 is FQNEAQ. CDR3 size: 14 residues. After removal of 5 bases from V and 8 bases from J, the junction contained 9 bases not matched to a gene. The DNA for the CDR3 is TGTGCCAGCAGCAATGGGGGGGGTGGTCATGAGCAGTTCTTC. This translates into CASSNGGGGHEQFF.